Sequencing of this T cell receptor (beta chain) was carried out in a study of Ad26.COV2.S vaccination and SARS-CoV-2 variants. Study-wide background: Donor allocation was to the COV1001 Ad26.COV2.S trial arm.

TCRdb's copy holds only in-frame clones and misses some; the assay was immunoSEQ multiplex PCR. This sample carries fewer than 400,000 clones, about 86% of them seen once, and the ten largest clones take more than 1.5%. The CDR3 has 12 residues. Trimming took 3 bases from V and 4 from J, leaving 4 bases between them. CDR1 and CDR2 from the germline V gene are LGHDT and YNNKEL (reference sequence). The study's findings and limits: With respect to non-spike TCR breadth, vaccine and placebo recipients were similar.

This clone showed up just once. Its antigen remains unknown. The treatment was: some 19 received Ad26.COV2.S at low or high dose, single or two shots; about five received placebo; per-sample allocation not given. Following the first vaccine or placebo injection, samples were taken on day 63. This TCR was recovered from a person aged 18-65 years who received the Ad26.COV2.S COVID-19 vaccine or a placebo. Sequences were derived from peripheral blood, sampled in a trial of Ad26.COV2.S vaccine versus placebo. The gene calls are TRBV3-1 (or the pseudogene TRBV3-2) and TRBJ1-5; no definite D call. The CDR3 sequence: CASSHRNQPQHF. The CDR3 DNA reads as TGTGCCAGCAGCCATCGGAATCAGCCCCAGCATTTT.